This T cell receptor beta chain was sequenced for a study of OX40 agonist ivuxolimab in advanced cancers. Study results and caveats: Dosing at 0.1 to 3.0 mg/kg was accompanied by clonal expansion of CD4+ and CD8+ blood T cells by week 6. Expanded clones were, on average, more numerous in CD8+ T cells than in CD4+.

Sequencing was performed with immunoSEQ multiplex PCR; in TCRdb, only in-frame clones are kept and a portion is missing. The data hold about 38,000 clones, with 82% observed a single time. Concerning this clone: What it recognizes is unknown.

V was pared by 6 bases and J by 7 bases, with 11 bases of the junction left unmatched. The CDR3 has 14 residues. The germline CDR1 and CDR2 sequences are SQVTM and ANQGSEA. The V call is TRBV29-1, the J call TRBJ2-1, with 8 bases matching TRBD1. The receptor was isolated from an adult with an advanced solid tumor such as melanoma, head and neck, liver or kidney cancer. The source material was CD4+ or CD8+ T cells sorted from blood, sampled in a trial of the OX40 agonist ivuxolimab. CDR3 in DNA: TGCAGCGTGGTAACTCGCAGGGGGCGGAATGAGCAGTTCTTC. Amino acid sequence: CSVVTRRGRNEQFF.